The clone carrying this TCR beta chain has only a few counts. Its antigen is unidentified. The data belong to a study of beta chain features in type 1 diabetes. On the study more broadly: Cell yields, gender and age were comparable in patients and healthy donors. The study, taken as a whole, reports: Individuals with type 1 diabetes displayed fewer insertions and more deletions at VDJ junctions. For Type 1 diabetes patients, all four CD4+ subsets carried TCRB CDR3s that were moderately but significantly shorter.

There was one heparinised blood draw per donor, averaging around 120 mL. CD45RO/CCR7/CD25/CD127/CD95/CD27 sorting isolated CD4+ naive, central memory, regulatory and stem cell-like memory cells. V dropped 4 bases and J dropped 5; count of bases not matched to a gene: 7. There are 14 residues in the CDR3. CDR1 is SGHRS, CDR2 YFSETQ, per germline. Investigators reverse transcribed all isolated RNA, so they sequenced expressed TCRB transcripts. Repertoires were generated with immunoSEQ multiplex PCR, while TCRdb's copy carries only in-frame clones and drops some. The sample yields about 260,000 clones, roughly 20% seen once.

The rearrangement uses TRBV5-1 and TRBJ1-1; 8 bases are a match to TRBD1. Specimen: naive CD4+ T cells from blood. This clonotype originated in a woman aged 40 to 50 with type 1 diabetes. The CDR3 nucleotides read TGCGCCAGCAGCCTGACAGGGGAAGCGACTGAAGCTTTCTTT. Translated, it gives CASSLTGEATEAFF.